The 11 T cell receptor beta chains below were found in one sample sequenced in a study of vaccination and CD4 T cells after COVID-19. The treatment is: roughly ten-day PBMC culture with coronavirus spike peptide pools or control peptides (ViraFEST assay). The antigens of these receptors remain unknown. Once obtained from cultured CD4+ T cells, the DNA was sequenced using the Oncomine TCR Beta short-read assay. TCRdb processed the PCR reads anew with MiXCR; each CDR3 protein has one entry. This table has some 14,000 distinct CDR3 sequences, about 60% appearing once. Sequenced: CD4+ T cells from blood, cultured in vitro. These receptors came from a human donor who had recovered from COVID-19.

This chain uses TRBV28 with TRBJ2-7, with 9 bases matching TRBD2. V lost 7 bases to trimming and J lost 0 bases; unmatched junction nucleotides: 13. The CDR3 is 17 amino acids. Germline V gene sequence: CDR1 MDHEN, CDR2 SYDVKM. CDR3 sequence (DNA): TGTGCCAGCATAGGGGCTAGCGGGGACCCCTCCTCCTACGAGCAGTACTTC. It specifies CASIGASGDPSSYEQYF.

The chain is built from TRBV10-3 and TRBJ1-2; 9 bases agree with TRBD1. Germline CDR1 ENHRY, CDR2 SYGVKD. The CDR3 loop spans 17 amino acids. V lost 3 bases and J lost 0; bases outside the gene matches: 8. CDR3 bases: TGTGCCATCAGTGACCCGACAGGGGGGGGATCTAACTATGGCTACACCTTC. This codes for CAISDPTGGGSNYGYTF.

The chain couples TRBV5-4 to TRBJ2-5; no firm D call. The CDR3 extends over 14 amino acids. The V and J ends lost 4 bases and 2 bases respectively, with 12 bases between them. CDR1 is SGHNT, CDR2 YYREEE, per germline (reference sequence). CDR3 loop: CASSHSTRQETQYF. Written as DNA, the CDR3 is TGTGCCAGCAGCCACTCCACCAGACAAGAGACCCAGTACTTC. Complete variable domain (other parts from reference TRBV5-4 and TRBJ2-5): ETGVTQSPTHLIKTRGQQVTLRCSSQSGHNTVSWYQQALGQGPQFIFQYYREEENGRGNFPPRFSGLQFPNYSSELNVNALELDDSALYLCASSHSTRQETQYFGPGTRLLVL.

This CDR3 reads CASSSGQGKSPLHF. The CDR3 DNA is TGTGCCAGCAGCTCCGGACAGGGGAAATCACCCCTCCACTTT. The chain couples TRBV11-2 to TRBJ1-6; 9 positions match TRBD1. From germline, CDR1 is SGHAT and CDR2 FQNNGV. This CDR3 is built from 14 residues. Trimming removed 4 bases from V and 10 bases from J; junction bases left unmatched: 5.

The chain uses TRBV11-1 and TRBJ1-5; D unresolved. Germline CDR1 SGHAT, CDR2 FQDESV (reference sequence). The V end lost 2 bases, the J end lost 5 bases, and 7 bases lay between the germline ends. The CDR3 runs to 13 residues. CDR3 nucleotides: TGTGCCAGCAGCTTAAACAATGATCAGCCCCAGCATTTT. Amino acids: CASSLNNDQPQHF.

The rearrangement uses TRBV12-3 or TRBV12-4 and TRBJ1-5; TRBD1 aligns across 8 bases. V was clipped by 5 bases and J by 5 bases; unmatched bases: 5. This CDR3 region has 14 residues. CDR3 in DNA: TGTGCCAGCAGTACACAGGGGGGGGATCAGCCCCAGCATTTT. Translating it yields CASSTQGGDQPQHF.

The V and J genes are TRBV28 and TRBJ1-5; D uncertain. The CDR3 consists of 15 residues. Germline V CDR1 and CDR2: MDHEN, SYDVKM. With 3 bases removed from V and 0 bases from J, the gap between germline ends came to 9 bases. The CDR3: CASSLIGGSNQPQHF. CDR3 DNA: TGTGCCAGCAGTTTGATCGGAGGTAGCAATCAGCCCCAGCATTTT. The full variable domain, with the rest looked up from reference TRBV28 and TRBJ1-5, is DVKVTQSSRYLVKRTGEKVFLECVQDMDHENMFWYRQDPGLGLRLIYFSYDVKMKEKGDIPEGYSVSREKKERFSLILESASTNQTSMYLCASSLIGGSNQPQHFGDGTRLSIL.

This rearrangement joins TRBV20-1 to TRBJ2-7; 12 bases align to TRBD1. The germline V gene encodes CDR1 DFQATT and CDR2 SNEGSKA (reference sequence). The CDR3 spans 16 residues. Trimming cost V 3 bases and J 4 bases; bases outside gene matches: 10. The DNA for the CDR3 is TGCAGTGCTAGTTTCGAGGGGACAGGGGGCGGTTACGAGCAGTACTTC. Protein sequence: CSASFEGTGGGYEQYF.

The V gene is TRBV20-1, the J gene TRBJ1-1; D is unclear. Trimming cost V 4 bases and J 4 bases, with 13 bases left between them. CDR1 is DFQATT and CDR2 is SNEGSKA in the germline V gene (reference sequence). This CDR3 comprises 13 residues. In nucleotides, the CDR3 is TGCAGTGCTATCTTAGGAGTGGGCACTGAAGCTTTCTTT. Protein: CSAILGVGTEAFF.

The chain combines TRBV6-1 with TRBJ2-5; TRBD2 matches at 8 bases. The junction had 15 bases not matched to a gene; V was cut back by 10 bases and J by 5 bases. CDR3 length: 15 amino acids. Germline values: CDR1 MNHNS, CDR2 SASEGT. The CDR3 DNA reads TGTGCCATCCTTAGGACGGGAGGGGGTGGGGAGACCCAGTACTTC. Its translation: CAILRTGGGGETQYF.

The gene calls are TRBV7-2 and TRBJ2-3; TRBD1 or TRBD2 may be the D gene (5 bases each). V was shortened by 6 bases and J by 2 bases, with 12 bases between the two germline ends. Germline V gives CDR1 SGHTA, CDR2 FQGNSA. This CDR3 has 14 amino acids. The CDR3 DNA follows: TGTGCCAGCAGTCCTGGGACCCTCACAGATACGCAGTATTTT. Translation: CASSPGTLTDTQYF. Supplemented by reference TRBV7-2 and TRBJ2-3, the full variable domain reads GAGVSQSPSNKVTEKGKDVELRCDPISGHTALYWYRQSLGQGLEFLIYFQGNSAPDKSGLPSDRFSAERTGGSVSTLTIQRTQQEDSAVYLCASSPGTLTDTQYFGPGTRLTVL.